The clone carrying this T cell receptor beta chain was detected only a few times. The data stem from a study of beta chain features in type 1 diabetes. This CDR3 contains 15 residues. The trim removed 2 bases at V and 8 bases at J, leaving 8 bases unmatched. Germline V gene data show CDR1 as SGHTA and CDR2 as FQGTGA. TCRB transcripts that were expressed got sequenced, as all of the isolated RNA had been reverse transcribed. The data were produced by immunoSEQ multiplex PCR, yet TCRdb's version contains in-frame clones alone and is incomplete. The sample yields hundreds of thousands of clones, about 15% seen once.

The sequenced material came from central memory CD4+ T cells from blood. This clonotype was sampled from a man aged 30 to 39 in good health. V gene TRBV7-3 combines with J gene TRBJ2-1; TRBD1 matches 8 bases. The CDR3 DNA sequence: TGTGCCAGCAGCTTAGATCCAGGACAGGGCTATGAGCAGTTCTTC. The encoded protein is CASSLDPGQGYEQFF.